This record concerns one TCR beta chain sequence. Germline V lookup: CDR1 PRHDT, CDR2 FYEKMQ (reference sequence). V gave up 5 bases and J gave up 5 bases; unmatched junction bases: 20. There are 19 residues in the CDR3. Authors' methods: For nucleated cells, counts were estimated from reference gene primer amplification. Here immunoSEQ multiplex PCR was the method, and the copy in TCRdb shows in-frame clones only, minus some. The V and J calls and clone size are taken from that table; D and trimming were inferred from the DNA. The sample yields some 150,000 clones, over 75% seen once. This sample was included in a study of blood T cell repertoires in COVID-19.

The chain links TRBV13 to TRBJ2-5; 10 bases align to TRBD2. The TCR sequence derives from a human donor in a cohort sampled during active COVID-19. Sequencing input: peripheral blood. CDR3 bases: TGTGCCAGCAGCCTCTTTAGGCCTAGTAGCGGGAGGCCCGGGGAGACCCAGTACTTC. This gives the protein CASSLFRPSSGRPGETQYF.